This T cell receptor beta chain originates from a study of blood T cells in healthy people across ages. Germline lookup yields CDR1 SGHNT and CDR2 YYREEE (reference sequence). The CDR3 has 16 amino acids. To note about this clonotype: Its antigen remains unidentified.

A second PCR, run for about 6 to 11 cycles, used a sample-barcoded 5' primer plus a J-beta primer mix. A single record per CDR3 protein comes from TCRdb applying MiXCR to the 5' RACE reads. This table holds about 780,000 distinct CDR3 sequences, 46% found once. General study results and limits: Per-million-T-cell TCR beta diversity fell roughly linearly with age.

The chain joins TRBV5-4 to TRBJ2-4, with 8 bases identical to TRBD1. The last part of the DNA fits TRBJ2-7 better; the J call may be wrong. The sample was blood. This clonotype originated in a man of 80 years or more in good health. CDR3 in amino acids: CASSHPSRTGNYEQYF. For the CDR3, the DNA is TGTGCCAGCAGCCACCCCAGCCGGACAGGGAACTACGAGCAGTACTTC.